This T cell receptor beta chain stems from a study of technical replicates of blood from a few donors. This CDR3 comprises 17 residues. Trimming at V came to 1 base and at J to 3 bases, leaving 8 bases not matched to a gene. Germline CDR1 and CDR2: SGHDN and FVKESK. Repertoires were generated with immunoSEQ multiplex PCR, while TCRdb's copy carries only in-frame clones and drops some. There are tens of thousands of clones in the sample; roughly 93% occur only once, and about 0.4% lies in the top ten. The clonotype comes from a human donor in good health. The material sequenced was T cells isolated from PBMCs. This sequence joins TRBV14 and TRBJ2-7; 11 bases agree with TRBD2. CDR3 nucleotide sequence: TGTGCCAGCAGCCAAGGTCCGCCGGGACTAGCGGTCTACGAGCAGTACTTC. Residues: CASSQGPPGLAVYEQYF.